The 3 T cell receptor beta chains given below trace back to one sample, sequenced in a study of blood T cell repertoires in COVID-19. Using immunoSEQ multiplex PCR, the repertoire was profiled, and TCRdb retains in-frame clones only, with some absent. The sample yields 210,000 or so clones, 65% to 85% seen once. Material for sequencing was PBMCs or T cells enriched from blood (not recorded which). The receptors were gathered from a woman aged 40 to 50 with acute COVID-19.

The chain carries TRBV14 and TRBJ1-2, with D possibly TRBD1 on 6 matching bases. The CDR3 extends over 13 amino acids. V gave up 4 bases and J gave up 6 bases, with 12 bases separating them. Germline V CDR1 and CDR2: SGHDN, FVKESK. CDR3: CASSLQGFDGYTF. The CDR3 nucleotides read TGTGCCAGCAGCCTTCAGGGGTTCGATGGCTACACCTTC.

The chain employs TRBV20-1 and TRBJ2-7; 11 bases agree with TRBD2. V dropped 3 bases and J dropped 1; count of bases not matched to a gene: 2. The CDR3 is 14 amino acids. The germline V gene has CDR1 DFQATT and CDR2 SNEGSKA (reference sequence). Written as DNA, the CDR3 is TGCAGTGCTAGTAGACTAGCGGGGTCCTACGAGCAGTACTTC. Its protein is CSASRLAGSYEQYF.

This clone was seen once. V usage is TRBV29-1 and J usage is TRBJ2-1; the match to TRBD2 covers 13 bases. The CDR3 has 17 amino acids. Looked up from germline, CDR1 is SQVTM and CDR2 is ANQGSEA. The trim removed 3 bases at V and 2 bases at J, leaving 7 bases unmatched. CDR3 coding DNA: TGCAGCGTTGACGGGACTAGCGGGGAGCAGACCTACAATGAGCAGTTCTTC. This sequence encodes CSVDGTSGEQTYNEQFF.